This TCR beta chain comes out of a study of identifying expanded T cells in peripheral blood. Study observations and caveats: Technical replicates showed 0.9 to 1.5 changed clones; two weeks 15 to 20; four weeks 19. Roughly two-week clone count variance significantly increased as total template count grew.

Note on this clone: The antigen is undetermined.

The method was immunoSEQ multiplex PCR; TCRdb's version includes in-frame clones alone and lacks a portion of them. The sample has approximately 58,000 clones; around four fifths are singletons. The V and J ends lost 5 bases and 2 bases, in that order; junction bases with no gene match: 10. The CDR3 loop spans 16 amino acids. Germline CDR1 and CDR2: LNHDA and SQIVND (reference sequence). This chain links TRBV19 with TRBJ2-5, with TRBD1 identical over 8 bases. The TCR was taken from a person between 18 and 75 years old in good health. Sequencing input: blood. The CDR3 DNA reads TGTGCCAGTAGTGCCCCGCGCAGGGGGCGGCAAGAGACCCAGTACTTC. Protein product: CASSAPRRGRQETQYF.